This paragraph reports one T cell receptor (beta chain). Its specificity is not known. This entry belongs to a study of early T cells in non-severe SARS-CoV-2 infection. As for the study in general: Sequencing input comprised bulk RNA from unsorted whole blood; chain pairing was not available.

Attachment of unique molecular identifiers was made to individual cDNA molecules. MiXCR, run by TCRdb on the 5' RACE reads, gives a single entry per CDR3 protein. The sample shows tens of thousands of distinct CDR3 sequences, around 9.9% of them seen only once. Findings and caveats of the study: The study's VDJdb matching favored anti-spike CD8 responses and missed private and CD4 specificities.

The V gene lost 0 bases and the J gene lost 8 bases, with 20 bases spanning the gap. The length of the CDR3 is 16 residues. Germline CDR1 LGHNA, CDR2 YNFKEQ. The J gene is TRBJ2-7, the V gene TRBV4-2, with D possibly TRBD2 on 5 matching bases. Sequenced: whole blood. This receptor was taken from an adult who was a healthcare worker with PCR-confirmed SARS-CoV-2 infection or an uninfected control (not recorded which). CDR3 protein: CASSQEESGSPVKQYF. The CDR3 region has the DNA TGTGCCAGCAGCCAAGAGGAGTCGGGGTCCCCTGTGAAGCAGTACTTC.